Below are 19 T cell receptor beta chains sequenced from a single sample in a study of a mutant IDH1 vaccine in newly diagnosed glioma. Clones were read by immunoSEQ multiplex PCR, and TCRdb kept only the in-frame ones, dropping some. The sample holds about 48,000 clones, less than 80% seen once. Time point denoted: week 35, safety follow-up. Topical imiquimod was applied with each vaccine dose, which held 300 ug of mutant IDH1 20-mer peptide. The antigens for these receptors are not known. The sequenced sample was PBMCs, obtained from a glioma patient whose treatment included an IDH1 peptide vaccine. These receptors were obtained from a man in his forties with glioma.

V usage is TRBV5-1 and J usage is TRBJ2-1; possible D gene TRBD2, 5 bases. The germline gives CDR1 SGHRS, CDR2 YFSETQ. The CDR3 runs to 16 residues. Trimming shortened V by 5 bases and J by 5 bases, and 20 bases separated the two germline ends. The CDR3 spells CASSQVWLGGHNEQFF. In nucleotides, the CDR3 is TGCGCCAGCAGTCAGGTGTGGCTAGGAGGACACAATGAGCAGTTCTTC.

In its sample, this clone was seen once. The chain links TRBV7-9 to TRBJ2-3; D is unresolved. The V and J ends lost 11 bases and 4 bases respectively, with 16 bases between them. The CDR3 has 13 residues. Germline V gene data show CDR1 as SEHNR and CDR2 as FQNEAQ (reference sequence). The CDR3 sequence: CALSPRASDTQYF. In nucleotides, the CDR3 is TGTGCCCTATCCCCACGAGCCTCAGATACGCAGTATTTT.

V and J are TRBV5-1 and TRBJ2-1; 14 nucleotides agree with TRBD2. Germline trimming cut 4 bases from V and 8 bases from J; bases unmatched to any gene: 11. The CDR3 runs to 17 residues. In germline, CDR1 is SGHRS, CDR2 YFSETQ. The CDR3 region is CASSNEKTSGRAYEQFF. The CDR3 coding sequence is TGCGCCAGCAGCAACGAAAAGACTAGCGGGAGGGCTTATGAGCAGTTCTTC.

This clone was picked up a small number of times. The chain employs TRBV11-2 and TRBJ1-1; D possibly corresponds to TRBD1 (6 bases). Germline V gene lookup returns CDR1 SGHAT and CDR2 FQNNGV. The CDR3 spans 12 residues. V gave up 5 bases and J gave up 8 bases, with 12 bases separating them. CDR3 sequence: CASSPDRLEAFF. CDR3 DNA: TGTGCCAGCAGCCCCGACAGGCTCGAAGCTTTCTTT.

The chain carries TRBV11-3 and TRBJ2-3, with 11 nucleotides matching TRBD2. CDR1 SGHNT and CDR2 YENEEA come from the germline V gene. CDR3 length equals 16 residues. Trimming removed 5 bases from V and 2 bases from J; junction bases left unmatched: 6. The CDR3 nucleotides read TGTGCCAGCAGCCCGGGGACTAGCGGATACACAGATACGCAGTATTTT. This gives the protein CASSPGTSGYTDTQYF. The full variable domain, rest sourced from reference TRBV11-3 and TRBJ2-3, is EAGVVQSPRYKIIEKKQPVAFWCNPISGHNTLYWYLQNLGQGPELLIRYENEEAVDDSQLPKDRFSAERLKGVDSTLKIQPAELGDSAVYLCASSPGTSGYTDTQYFGPGTRLTVL.

There are a few counts of this clone. The chain recombines TRBV5-1 with TRBJ2-3; no definite D call. Trimming removed 4 bases at V and 1 base at J, with 7 bases between. Germline V gene data show CDR1 as SGHRS and CDR2 as YFSETQ. The CDR3 length is 13 residues. CDR3 in amino acids: CASSAQGTDTQYF. The CDR3 bases are TGCGCCAGCAGCGCACAAGGCACAGATACGCAGTATTTT.

The chain links TRBV2 to TRBJ2-3, with 9 bases identical to TRBD2. CDR3 length: 19 residues. The trim removed 2 bases at V and 0 bases at J, leaving 12 bases unmatched. Per germline, CDR1 SNHLY and CDR2 FYNNEI. The CDR3 coding sequence is TGTGCCAGCAGTGAATCTGGGCTAGCGGGACCCCTGAGCACAGATACGCAGTATTTT. Encoded protein: CASSESGLAGPLSTDTQYF.

The count of this clone is one. The rearrangement links TRBV7-2 to TRBJ2-1, with D possibly TRBD1 on 5 matching bases. This CDR3 spans 13 amino acids. V lost 4 bases, J lost 6 bases, and 10 bases lay in between. Germline CDR1 reads SGHTA; CDR2 reads FQGNSA. CDR3 sequence: CASSSTARNEQFF. DNA for the CDR3: TGTGCCAGCAGCTCGACAGCGCGCAATGAGCAGTTCTTC.

The CDR3: CATSATSPKDTQYF. The CDR3 DNA sequence: TGTGCCACCAGCGCCACGAGCCCGAAAGATACGCAGTATTTT. The rearrangement joins TRBV15 to TRBJ2-3; D unresolved. CDR1 LNHNV and CDR2 YYDKDF come from the germline V gene (reference sequence). This CDR3 contains 14 residues. The V gene lost 5 bases and the J gene lost 5 bases, with 14 bases spanning the gap.

V is TRBV25-1 and J is TRBJ2-5; either TRBD1 or TRBD2 may fit D (5 bases each). From germline, CDR1 is MGHDK and CDR2 SYGVNS. The V end was cut by 4 bases, the J end by 0 bases, with 9 bases between. The CDR3 spans 14 residues. CDR3 region: CASSVGVYQETQYF. The DNA of the CDR3 is TGTGCCAGCAGTGTGGGGGTTTACCAAGAGACCCAGTACTTC.

The sample holds a few counts of this clone. The chain carries TRBV14 and TRBJ2-1; 13 nucleotides agree with TRBD2. This CDR3 is built from 21 residues. The trim removed 4 bases at V and 9 bases at J, leaving 24 bases unmatched. From germline, CDR1 is SGHDN and CDR2 FVKESK. The CDR3 region is CASSLLLETVGLAGERGEQFF. The CDR3 DNA sequence: TGTGCCAGCAGCCTACTTCTTGAGACAGTTGGACTAGCGGGAGAAAGGGGTGAGCAGTTCTTC.

The chain links TRBV10-1 to TRBJ2-3, with 10 positions matching TRBD2. Germline V gene data show CDR1 as WNHNN and CDR2 as SYGVQD (reference sequence). This CDR3 comprises 14 residues. After removal of 5 bases from V and 4 bases from J, the junction contained 3 bases not matched to a gene. CDR3 coding DNA: TGCGCCAGCAGTCCCGGGACTAGCGCAGATACGCAGTATTTT. Protein product: CASSPGTSADTQYF.

This clone was counted a single time. Distinct nucleotide sequences in the sample also encode this CDR3. V usage is TRBV29-1 and J usage is TRBJ1-1; 9 nucleotides match TRBD1. Germline-derived CDR1 and CDR2 are SQVTM and ANQGSEA. With V trimmed by 5 bases and J by 4 bases, 2 bases remained unmatched. The CDR3 loop spans 12 amino acids. The CDR3 nucleotides read TGCAGCGTTACAGGGGGCGGCACTGAAGCTTTCTTT. Its translation: CSVTGGGTEAFF.

The chain couples TRBV6-5 to TRBJ1-2, with D tentatively TRBD1 (5 bases). Trimming left V 5 bases short and J 8 bases short, with 18 bases between. This CDR3 has 14 amino acids. CDR1 is MNHEY, CDR2 SVGAGI, per germline. In nucleotides, the CDR3 is TGTGCCAGCAGTCCCGCGGCGGGGGAGGGAGGCTACACCTTC. Its translation is CASSPAAGEGGYTF.

This chain links TRBV27 with TRBJ1-3; 10 bases agree with TRBD1. The CDR3 loop spans 16 amino acids. J was trimmed by 4 bases and V by 5 bases; bases with no gene match: 8. Germline values: CDR1 MNHEY, CDR2 SMNVEV (reference sequence). The CDR3 DNA reads TGTGCCAGCAGTCCTCGCCGGACAGGGGGAGGAAACACCATATATTTT. Translation gives CASSPRRTGGGNTIYF.

This clone was found a few times. V gene TRBV28 combines with J gene TRBJ1-1; D perhaps matches TRBD1 (5 bases). Germline V gene sequence: CDR1 MDHEN, CDR2 SYDVKM. With 3 bases removed from V and 4 bases from J, the gap between germline ends came to 18 bases. The CDR3 totals 16 residues. The CDR3 nucleotides are TGTGCCAGCAGTTTTTTTGGGGGACGGGTTGGCACTGAAGCTTTCTTT. Residues: CASSFFGGRVGTEAFF.

This clone was counted a single time. The chain has TRBV29-1 and TRBJ2-7; D not certain. This CDR3 has 15 amino acids. Trimming took 3 bases from V and 1 from J, leaving 16 bases between them. CDR1 SQVTM and CDR2 ANQGSEA come from the germline V gene. This chain's CDR3 is CSVEAFGQQSYEQYF. CDR3 sequence (DNA): TGCAGCGTTGAGGCATTCGGGCAACAATCCTACGAGCAGTACTTC.

V is TRBV6-1 and J is TRBJ2-2; TRBD1 matches at 8 bases. V lost 3 bases to trimming and J lost 3 bases; unmatched junction nucleotides: 9. This CDR3 comprises 17 residues. Germline V lookup: CDR1 MNHNS, CDR2 SASEGT. The DNA of the CDR3 is TGTGCCAGCAGTGACCGGACGGACAGGGATTACACCGGGGAGCTGTTTTTT. Its translation: CASSDRTDRDYTGELFF.

V usage is TRBV13 and J usage is TRBJ2-7, with TRBD2 matching over 9 bases. Germline V gene sequence: CDR1 PRHDT, CDR2 FYEKMQ (reference sequence). J lost 0 bases, V lost 5 bases, and 5 bases had no gene match. The CDR3 is 15 amino acids. Here the CDR3 reads CASSPLAGPSYEQYF. Written as DNA, the CDR3 is TGTGCCAGCAGCCCGCTAGCGGGGCCCTCCTACGAGCAGTACTTC.